These 13 T cell receptor beta chains were all obtained from the same sample, sequenced in a study of blood T cells in healthy people across ages. Using a J-beta primer mix together with a sample-barcoded 5' primer, a second PCR was run for about 6 to 11 cycles. TCRdb independently ran MiXCR on the 5' RACE reads; one entry per CDR3 protein. This sample carries around 1,700,000 distinct CDR3 sequences, approximately 28% of them seen once, and the ten largest clones take over 7%. Sample: blood. All receptors derive from a woman in her thirties in good health.

The chain has TRBV7-9 and TRBJ2-1; the D gene is possibly TRBD2 (6 bases). TRBJ2-7 matches the DNA end more closely, so the J call is doubtful. The CDR3 consists of 19 residues. Germline loops: CDR1 SEHNR, CDR2 FQNEAQ (reference sequence). The CDR3 spells CASSLARRGWLSSYNEQYF. Here the CDR3 DNA reads TGTGCCAGCAGCTTAGCGCGACGGGGGTGGTTGAGCTCCTACAATGAGCAGTACTTC.

This clonotype was detected many times. The V gene is TRBV20-1, the J gene TRBJ1-4; no definite D call. Germline values: CDR1 DFQATT, CDR2 SNEGSKA (reference sequence). CDR3 size: 17 residues. The V end was cut by 0 bases, the J end by 7 bases, with 21 bases between. CDR3 DNA: TGCAGTGCTAGAGATCGCCAGTTGTGGCCGGTCGGTGAAAAACTGTTTTTT. It translates to CSARDRQLWPVGEKLFF.

This rearrangement joins TRBV28 to TRBJ2-1, with 8 positions matching TRBD1. The CDR3 is 15 residues long. V lost 3 bases to trimming and J lost 5 bases; unmatched junction nucleotides: 6. Germline CDR1 MDHEN, CDR2 SYDVKM. In nucleotides, the CDR3 is TGTGCCAGCAGTTTCTCAGGGGGCAACCACAATGAGCAGTTCTTC. Translating it yields CASSFSGGNHNEQFF.

The chain couples TRBV5-1 to TRBJ1-2; D perhaps matches TRBD1 (5 bases). Germline loops: CDR1 SGHRS, CDR2 YFSETQ. This CDR3 region has 15 residues. Trimming took off 4 bases at V and 2 bases at J, with 15 bases between the two ends. The CDR3 loop reads CASSANSGKNYGYTF. CDR3 DNA: TGCGCCAGCAGCGCCAATTCAGGGAAGAACTATGGCTACACCTTC. The full variable domain, rest sourced from reference TRBV5-1 and TRBJ1-2, is KAGVTQTPRYLIKTRGQQVTLSCSPISGHRSVSWYQQTPGQGLQFLFEYFSETQRNKGNFPGRFSGRQFSNSRSEMNVSTLELGDSALYLCASSANSGKNYGYTFGSGTRLTVV.

V is TRBV11-2 and J is TRBJ1-2; D is uncertain. Germline CDR1 reads SGHAT; CDR2 reads FQNNGV. Trimming removed 5 bases at V and 3 bases at J, with 13 bases between. The CDR3 is made up of 14 amino acids. The CDR3 sequence is CASSTPMADYGYTF. As DNA, the CDR3 is TGTGCCAGCAGCACCCCGATGGCAGACTATGGCTACACCTTC.

For this clonotype: A junction boundary mismatches the germline segment, possibly from a read error. The chain couples TRBV5-6 to TRBJ2-1; 10 nucleotides line up with TRBD2. Germline V gene data show CDR1 as SGHDT and CDR2 as YYEEEE. This CDR3 is 17 amino acids long. CDR3 sequence (DNA): TGTACCAGCAGCTTCCTAGCGGGGGCCTCAATCTACAATGAGCAGTTCTTC. Protein product: CTSSFLAGASIYNEQFF.

The rearrangement links TRBV28 to TRBJ1-4; D not resolved. The CDR3 is 14 amino acids. Germline CDR1 and CDR2: MDHEN and SYDVKM. V dropped 7 bases and J dropped 3 bases, with 12 bases sitting between them. CDR3 sequence (DNA): TGTGCCAGCAAAAGGTTCGGGGCTAATGAAAAACTGTTTTTT. Encoded protein: CASKRFGANEKLFF. Filled out from reference TRBV28 and TRBJ1-4, the complete variable domain reads DVKVTQSSRYLVKRTGEKVFLECVQDMDHENMFWYRQDPGLGLRLIYFSYDVKMKEKGDIPEGYSVSREKKERFSLILESASTNQTSMYLCASKRFGANEKLFFGSGTQLSVL.

The table lists this clonotype with a few counts. J is TRBJ2-5 and V is TRBV9; no clear D. The CDR3 has 15 residues. Per germline, CDR1 SGDLS and CDR2 YYNGEE. V lost 3 bases, J lost 2 bases, and 14 bases lay in between. CDR3 DNA sequence: TGTGCCAGCAGCGCCCTCGGGTATGCGCAAGAGACCCAGTACTTC. Translated: CASSALGYAQETQYF. Supplemented by reference TRBV9 and TRBJ2-5, the full variable domain reads DSGVTQTPKHLITATGQRVTLRCSPRSGDLSVYWYQQSLDQGLQFLIQYYNGEERAKGNILERFSAQQFPDLHSELNLSSLELGDSALYFCASSALGYAQETQYFGPGTRLLVL.

The chain links TRBV5-1 to TRBJ1-5; 9 bases fit TRBD1. The CDR3 spans 16 residues. Germline CDR1 reads SGHRS; CDR2 reads YFSETQ. The V gene end was trimmed by 3 bases and the J gene end by 0 bases; junction bases not matched to a gene: 4. The DNA for the CDR3 is TGCGCCAGCAGCTGGGGGGACAGGGATAGCAATCAGCCCCAGCATTTT. This translates into CASSWGDRDSNQPQHF.

A few counts support this clonotype. The chain links TRBV4-3 to TRBJ2-7, with unresolved D. Trimming shortened V by 1 base and J by 3 bases, and 10 bases separated the two germline ends. This CDR3 contains 14 residues. Germline assignment: CDR1 LGHNA and CDR2 YSLEER. The CDR3, as DNA: TGCGCCAGCAGCCAAGTCGAAGGGTTCTACGAGCAGTACTTC. Translated, it gives CASSQVEGFYEQYF.

The sample holds a few counts of this clonotype. The chain recombines TRBV24-1 with TRBJ2-1, with 9 bases identical to TRBD2. Unmatched junction bases numbered 4, after V lost 5 bases and J lost 6 bases. CDR3 size: 14 residues. The V gene's germline CDR1 is KGHDR and CDR2 SFDVKD. The CDR3 region is CATSGLADVNEQFF. The CDR3 DNA reads TGTGCCACCAGTGGACTAGCGGACGTCAATGAGCAGTTCTTC.

This clonotype was seen more than once but under ten times. V usage is TRBV28 and J usage is TRBJ2-3; 11 bases agree with TRBD2. The germline CDR1 and CDR2 sequences are MDHEN and SYDVKM. This CDR3 is 17 amino acids long. V lost 5 bases, J lost 0 bases, and 7 bases stayed unmatched. CDR3: CASSPTRLAGSTDTQYF. The CDR3 region has the DNA TGTGCCAGCAGTCCGACCCGACTAGCGGGGAGCACAGATACGCAGTATTTT.

The CDR3 DNA reads as TGTGCCAGCTCCCGCGCCGCTAGCGGGGGGCCTGACAATGAGCAGTACTTC. It translates to CASSRAASGGPDNEQYF. V is TRBV18 and J is TRBJ2-4; 11 bases are shared with TRBD2. Trimming at V came to 6 bases and at J to 13 bases, leaving 20 bases not matched to a gene. Germline values: CDR1 KGHSH, CDR2 LQKENI. The CDR3 loop spans 17 amino acids.